This T cell receptor beta chain was sequenced in a study of identical twins. Template switching introduced a universal primer site, and the cDNA bore unique molecular identifiers. TCRdb passed the 5' RACE reads through MiXCR, listing each CDR3 protein once. The sample has approximately 890,000 distinct CDR3 sequences; 9% to 15% are singletons. The germline CDR1 and CDR2 sequences are SGHRS and YFSETQ. This CDR3 comprises 15 residues. V shed 0 bases, J shed 4 bases, and the junction held 4 bases outside the gene matches. Another study also made use of these data, one on yellow fever vaccine responses in identical twins.

This sequence was found in a woman between 18 and 30 years old in good health. J is TRBJ2-3 and V is TRBV5-1; 8 nucleotides match TRBD1. Sequencing input: PBMCs. The CDR3 DNA reads as TGCGCCAGCAGCTTGGACGCCAGGGGGCCAGATACGCAGTATTTT. Its translation is CASSLDARGPDTQYF.